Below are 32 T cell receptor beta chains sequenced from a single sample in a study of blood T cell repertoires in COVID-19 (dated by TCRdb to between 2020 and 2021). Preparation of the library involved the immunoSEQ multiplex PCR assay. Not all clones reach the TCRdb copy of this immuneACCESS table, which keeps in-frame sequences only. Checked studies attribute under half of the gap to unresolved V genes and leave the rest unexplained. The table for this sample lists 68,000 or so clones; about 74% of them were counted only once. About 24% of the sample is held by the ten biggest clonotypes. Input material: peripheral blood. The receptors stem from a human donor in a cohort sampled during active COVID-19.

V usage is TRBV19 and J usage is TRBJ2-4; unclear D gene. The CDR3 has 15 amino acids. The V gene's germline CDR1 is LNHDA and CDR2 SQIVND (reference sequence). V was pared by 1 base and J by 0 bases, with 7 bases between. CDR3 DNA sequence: TGTGCCAGTAGTATAGCAGGCCTAGCCAAAAACATTCAGTACTTC. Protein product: CASSIAGLAKNIQYF.

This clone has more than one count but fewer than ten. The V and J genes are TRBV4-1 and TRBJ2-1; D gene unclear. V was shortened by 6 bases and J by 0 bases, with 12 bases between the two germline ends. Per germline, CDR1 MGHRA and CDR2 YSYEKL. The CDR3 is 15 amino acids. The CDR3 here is CASRPVTTSYNEQFF. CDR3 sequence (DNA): TGCGCCAGCAGACCTGTTACTACCTCCTACAATGAGCAGTTCTTC.

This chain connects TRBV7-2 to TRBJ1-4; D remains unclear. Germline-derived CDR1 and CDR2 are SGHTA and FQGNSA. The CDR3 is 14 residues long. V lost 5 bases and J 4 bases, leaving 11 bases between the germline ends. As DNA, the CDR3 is TGTGCCAGCAGCCTGCGGGCCGGTAATGAAAAACTGTTTTTT. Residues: CASSLRAGNEKLFF.

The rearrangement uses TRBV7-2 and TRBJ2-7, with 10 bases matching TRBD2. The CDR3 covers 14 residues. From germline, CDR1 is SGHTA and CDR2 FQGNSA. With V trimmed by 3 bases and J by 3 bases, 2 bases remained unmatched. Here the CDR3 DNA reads TGTGCCAGCAGCTTGGGACTAGCGAACTACGAGCAGTACTTC. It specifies CASSLGLANYEQYF.

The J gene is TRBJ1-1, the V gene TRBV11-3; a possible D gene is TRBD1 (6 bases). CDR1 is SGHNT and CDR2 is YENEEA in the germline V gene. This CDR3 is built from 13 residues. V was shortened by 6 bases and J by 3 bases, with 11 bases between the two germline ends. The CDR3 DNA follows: TGTGCCAGCAGTTCAGACAGGTACACTGAAGCTTTCTTT. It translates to CASSSDRYTEAFF.

CDR3 loop: CASSKTSPSYEQYF. In nucleotides, the CDR3 is TGTGCCAGCAGCAAAACTAGCCCCTCCTACGAGCAGTACTTC. The V and J genes are TRBV7-2 and TRBJ2-7; D perhaps matches TRBD2 (6 bases). From germline, CDR1 is SGHTA and CDR2 FQGNSA. The CDR3 runs 14 residues. Trimming shortened V by 5 bases and J by 0 bases, and 11 bases separated the two germline ends.

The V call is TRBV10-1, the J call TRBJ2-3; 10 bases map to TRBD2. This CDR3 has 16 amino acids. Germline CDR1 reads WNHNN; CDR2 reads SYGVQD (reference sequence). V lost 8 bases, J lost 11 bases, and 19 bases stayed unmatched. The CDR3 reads CASSSGLAGASGGQYF. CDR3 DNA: TGCGCCAGCTCTTCAGGGCTAGCGGGGGCCTCGGGGGGGCAGTATTTT.

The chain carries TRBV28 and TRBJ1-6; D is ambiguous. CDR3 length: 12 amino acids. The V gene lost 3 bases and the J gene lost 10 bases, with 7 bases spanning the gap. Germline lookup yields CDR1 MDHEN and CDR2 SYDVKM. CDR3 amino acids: CASSLKRSPLHF. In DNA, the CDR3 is TGTGCCAGCAGTTTGAAGAGGTCACCCCTCCACTTT.

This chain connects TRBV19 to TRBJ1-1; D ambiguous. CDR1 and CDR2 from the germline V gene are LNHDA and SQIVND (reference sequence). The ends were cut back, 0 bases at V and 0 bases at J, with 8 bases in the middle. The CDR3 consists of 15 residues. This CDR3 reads CASSIEAGMNTEAFF. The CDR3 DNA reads TGTGCCAGTAGTATAGAGGCGGGTATGAACACTGAAGCTTTCTTT.

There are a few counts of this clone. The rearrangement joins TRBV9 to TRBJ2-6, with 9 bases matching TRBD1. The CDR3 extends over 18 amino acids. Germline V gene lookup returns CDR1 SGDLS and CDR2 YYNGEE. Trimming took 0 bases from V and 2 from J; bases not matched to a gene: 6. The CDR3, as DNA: TGTGCCAGCAGCGTAGGGGGACAGGGTTTGACTGGGGCCAACGTCCTGACTTTC. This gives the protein CASSVGGQGLTGANVLTF.

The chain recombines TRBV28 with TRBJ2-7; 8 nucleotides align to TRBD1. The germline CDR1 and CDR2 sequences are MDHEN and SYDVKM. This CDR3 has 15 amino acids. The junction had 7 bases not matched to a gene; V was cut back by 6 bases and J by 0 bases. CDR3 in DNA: TGTGCCAGCAGCGACCCCAGGGGGCGCTCCTACGAGCAGTACTTC. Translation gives CASSDPRGRSYEQYF.

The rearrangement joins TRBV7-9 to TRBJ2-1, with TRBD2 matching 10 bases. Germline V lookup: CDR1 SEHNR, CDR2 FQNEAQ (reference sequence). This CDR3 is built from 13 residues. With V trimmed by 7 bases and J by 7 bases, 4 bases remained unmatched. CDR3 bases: TGTGCCAGCACCCTAGCGGGAGCGAATGAGCAGTTCTTC. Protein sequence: CASTLAGANEQFF.

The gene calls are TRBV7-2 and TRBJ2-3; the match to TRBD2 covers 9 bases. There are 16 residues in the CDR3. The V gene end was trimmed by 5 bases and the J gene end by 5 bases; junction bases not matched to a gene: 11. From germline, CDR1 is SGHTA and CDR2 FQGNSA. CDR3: CASSRPGGGAGDTQYF. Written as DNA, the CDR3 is TGTGCCAGCAGCCGTCCTGGCGGGGGGGCCGGAGATACGCAGTATTTT. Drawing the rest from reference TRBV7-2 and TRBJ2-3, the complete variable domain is GAGVSQSPSNKVTEKGKDVELRCDPISGHTALYWYRQSLGQGLEFLIYFQGNSAPDKSGLPSDRFSAERTGGSVSTLTIQRTQQEDSAVYLCASSRPGGGAGDTQYFGPGTRLTVL.

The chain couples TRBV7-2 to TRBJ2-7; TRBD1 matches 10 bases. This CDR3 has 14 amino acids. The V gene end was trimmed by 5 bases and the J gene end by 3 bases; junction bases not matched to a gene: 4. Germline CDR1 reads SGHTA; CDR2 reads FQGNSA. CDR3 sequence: CASSTTGGSYEQYF. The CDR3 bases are TGTGCCAGCAGCACGACAGGGGGCAGCTACGAGCAGTACTTC.

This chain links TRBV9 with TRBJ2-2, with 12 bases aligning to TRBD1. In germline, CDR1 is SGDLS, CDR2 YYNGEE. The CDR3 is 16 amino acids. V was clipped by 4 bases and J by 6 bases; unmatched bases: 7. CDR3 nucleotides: TGTGCCAGCAGCTATCGGGACAGGGGGCGATCCGGGGAGCTGTTTTTT. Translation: CASSYRDRGRSGELFF.

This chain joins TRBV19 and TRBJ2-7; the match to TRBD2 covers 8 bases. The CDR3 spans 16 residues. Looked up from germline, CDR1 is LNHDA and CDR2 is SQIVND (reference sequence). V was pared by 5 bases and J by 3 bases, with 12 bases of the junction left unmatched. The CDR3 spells CASSAPGRGAGYEQYF. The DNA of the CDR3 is TGTGCCAGTAGTGCACCAGGGCGGGGGGCCGGCTACGAGCAGTACTTC.

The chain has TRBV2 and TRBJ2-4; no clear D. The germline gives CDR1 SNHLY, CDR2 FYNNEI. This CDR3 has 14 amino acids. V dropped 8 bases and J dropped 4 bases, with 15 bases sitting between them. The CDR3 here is CASQLLGPKNIQYF. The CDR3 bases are TGTGCCAGCCAACTCCTAGGCCCGAAAAACATTCAGTACTTC.

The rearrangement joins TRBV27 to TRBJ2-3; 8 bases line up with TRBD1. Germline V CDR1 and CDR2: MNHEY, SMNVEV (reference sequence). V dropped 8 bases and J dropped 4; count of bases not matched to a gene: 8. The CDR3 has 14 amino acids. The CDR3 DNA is TGTGCCAGCTATCCCCCAGGGGGCGCAGATACGCAGTATTTT. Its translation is CASYPPGGADTQYF.

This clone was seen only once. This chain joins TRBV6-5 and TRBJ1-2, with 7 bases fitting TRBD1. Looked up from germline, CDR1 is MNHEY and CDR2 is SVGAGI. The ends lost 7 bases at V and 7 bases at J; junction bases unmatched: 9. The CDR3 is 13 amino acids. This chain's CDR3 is CASTPTGSSGYTF. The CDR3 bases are TGTGCCAGCACCCCGACAGGGAGCTCTGGCTACACCTTC.

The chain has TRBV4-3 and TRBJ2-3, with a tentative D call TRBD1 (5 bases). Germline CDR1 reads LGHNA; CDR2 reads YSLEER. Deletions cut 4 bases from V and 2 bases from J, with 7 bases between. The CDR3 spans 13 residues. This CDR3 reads CASSPGHTDTQYF. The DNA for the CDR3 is TGCGCCAGCAGCCCAGGACACACAGATACGCAGTATTTT.

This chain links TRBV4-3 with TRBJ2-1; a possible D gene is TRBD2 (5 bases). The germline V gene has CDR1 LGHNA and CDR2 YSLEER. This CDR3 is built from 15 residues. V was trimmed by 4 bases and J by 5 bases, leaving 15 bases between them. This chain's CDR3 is CASSRSENPDNEQFF. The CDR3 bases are TGCGCCAGCAGCCGTAGCGAGAACCCTGACAATGAGCAGTTCTTC.

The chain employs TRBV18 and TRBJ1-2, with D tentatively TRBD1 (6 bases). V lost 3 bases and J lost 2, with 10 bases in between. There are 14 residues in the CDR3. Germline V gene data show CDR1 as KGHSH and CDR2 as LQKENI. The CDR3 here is CASSPRDKNYGYTF. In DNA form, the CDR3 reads TGTGCCAGCTCACCGAGGGACAAGAACTATGGCTACACCTTC. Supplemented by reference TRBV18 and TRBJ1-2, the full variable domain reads NAGVMQNPRHLVRRRGQEARLRCSPMKGHSHVYWYRQLPEEGLKFMVYLQKENIIDESGMPKERFSAEFPKEGPSILRIQQVVRGDSAAYFCASSPRDKNYGYTFGSGTRLTVV.

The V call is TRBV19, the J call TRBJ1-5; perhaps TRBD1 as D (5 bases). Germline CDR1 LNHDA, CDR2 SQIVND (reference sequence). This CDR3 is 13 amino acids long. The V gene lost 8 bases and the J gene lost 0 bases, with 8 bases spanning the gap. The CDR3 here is CASSGNSNQPQHF. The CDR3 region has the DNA TGTGCCAGTTCAGGGAATAGCAATCAGCCCCAGCATTTT.

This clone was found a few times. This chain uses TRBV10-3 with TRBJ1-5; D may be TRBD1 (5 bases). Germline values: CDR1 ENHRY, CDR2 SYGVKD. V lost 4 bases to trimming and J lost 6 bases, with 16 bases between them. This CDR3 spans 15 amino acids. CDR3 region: CAISGIGAPGQPQHF. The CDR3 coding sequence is TGTGCCATCAGTGGAATAGGGGCGCCAGGTCAGCCCCAGCATTTT.

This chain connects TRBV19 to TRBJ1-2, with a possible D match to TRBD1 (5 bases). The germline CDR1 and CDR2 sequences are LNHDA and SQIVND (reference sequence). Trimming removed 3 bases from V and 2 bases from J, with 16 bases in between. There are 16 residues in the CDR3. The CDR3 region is CASSMPGAGENYGYTF. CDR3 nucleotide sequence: TGTGCCAGTAGTATGCCCGGGGCGGGGGAAAACTATGGCTACACCTTC. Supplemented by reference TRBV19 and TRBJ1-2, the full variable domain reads DGGITQSPKYLFRKEGQNVTLSCEQNLNHDAMYWYRQDPGQGLRLIYYSQIVNDFQKGDIAEGYSVSREKKESFPLTVTSAQKNPTAFYLCASSMPGAGENYGYTFGSGTRLTVV.

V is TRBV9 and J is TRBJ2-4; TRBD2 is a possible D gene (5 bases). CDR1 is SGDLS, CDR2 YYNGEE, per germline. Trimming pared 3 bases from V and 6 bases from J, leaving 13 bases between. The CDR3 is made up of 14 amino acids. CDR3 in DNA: TGTGCCAGCAGCGATTTTAGCGAGGCAAACATTCAGTACTTC. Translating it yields CASSDFSEANIQYF.

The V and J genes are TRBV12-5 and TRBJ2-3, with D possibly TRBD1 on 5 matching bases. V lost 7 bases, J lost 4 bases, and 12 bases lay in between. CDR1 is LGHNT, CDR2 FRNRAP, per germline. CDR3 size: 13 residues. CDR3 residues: CASAITGSDTQYF. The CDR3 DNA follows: TGTGCTAGTGCCATTACAGGTTCAGATACGCAGTATTTT.

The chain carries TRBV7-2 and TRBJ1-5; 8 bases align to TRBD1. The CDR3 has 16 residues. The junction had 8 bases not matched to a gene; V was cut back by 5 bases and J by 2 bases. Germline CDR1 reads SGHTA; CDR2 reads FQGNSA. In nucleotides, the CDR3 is TGTGCCAGCAGCCTTTACAGGGGGGACGGCAATCAGCCCCAGCATTTT. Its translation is CASSLYRGDGNQPQHF.

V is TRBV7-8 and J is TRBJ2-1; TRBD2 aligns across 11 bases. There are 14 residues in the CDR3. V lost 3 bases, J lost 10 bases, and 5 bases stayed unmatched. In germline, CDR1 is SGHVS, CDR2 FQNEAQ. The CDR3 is CASSLGSGRAEQFF. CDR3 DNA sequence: TGTGCCAGCAGCTTGGGTAGCGGGAGGGCGGAGCAGTTCTTC.

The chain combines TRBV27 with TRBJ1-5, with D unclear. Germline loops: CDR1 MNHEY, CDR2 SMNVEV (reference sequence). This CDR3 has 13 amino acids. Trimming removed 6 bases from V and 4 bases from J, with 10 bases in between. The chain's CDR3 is CASSPGYNQPQHF. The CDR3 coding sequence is TGTGCCAGCAGCCCGGGGTATAATCAGCCCCAGCATTTT.

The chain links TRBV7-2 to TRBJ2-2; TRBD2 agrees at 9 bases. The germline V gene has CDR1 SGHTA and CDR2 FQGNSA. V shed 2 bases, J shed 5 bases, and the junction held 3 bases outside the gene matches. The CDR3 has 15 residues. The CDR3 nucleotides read TGTGCCAGCAGCTTAAGCGGGGGGAGTACCGGGGAGCTGTTTTTT. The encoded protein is CASSLSGGSTGELFF.

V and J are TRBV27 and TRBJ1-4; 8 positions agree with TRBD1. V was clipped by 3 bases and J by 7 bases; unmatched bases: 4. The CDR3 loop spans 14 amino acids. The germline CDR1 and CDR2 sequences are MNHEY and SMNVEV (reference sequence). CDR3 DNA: TGTGCCAGCAGTTTCAGGGGGCCGGGTGAAAAACTGTTTTTT. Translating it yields CASSFRGPGEKLFF.